This TCR beta chain was obtained from a study of blood T cell repertoires in COVID-19. On the study more broadly: Researchers got acute and convalescent COVID-19 samples from the United States, Italy and Spain.

Methods used by the authors: Amplification of reference gene primers provided the estimated nucleated cell counts. Profiling relied on immunoSEQ multiplex PCR, and the TCRdb table lists in-frame clones only, not all of them. V, J and clone size reflect that table, while D and trimming were determined from the DNA. The repertoire holds approximately 320,000 clones, about 90% seen once, with 11% in the top ten. Seattle researchers signed up patients amid active infection and tracked them longitudinally. CDR1 LGHDT and CDR2 YNNKEL come from the germline V gene (reference sequence). CDR3 length: 14 amino acids. V lost 3 bases, J lost 5 bases, and 13 bases lay in between.

Material for sequencing was peripheral blood. This TCR derives from a woman in her 30s with COVID-19, enrolled during active disease. The chain carries TRBV3-1 (or the pseudogene TRBV3-2) and TRBJ1-1; a weak D match, TRBD1 (6 bases). CDR3 sequence: CASSQGALRTEAFF. In nucleotides, the CDR3 is TGTGCCAGCAGCCAGGGGGCGCTGAGGACTGAAGCTTTCTTT.